This entry lists 29 T cell receptor beta chains sequenced from one sample in a study of human T cells and chemical hapten exposure (dated by TCRdb to the early 2020s). Per the publication, the time point label means: pre-sensitization, week 0. The label giving this sample's treatment or condition can be read as: therapeutic diphenylcyclopropenone sensitization with weekly scalp DPC. Library creation used RACE. The sequencer listed for this sample is NextSeq 500. TCRdb reprocessed the public reads (quality trimming at Q25 with fastp, clone calling with MiXCR) and kept in-frame beta chains. Entries are consolidated by CDR3 protein sequence, retaining the most common genes and DNA. This sample gives tens of thousands of distinct CDR3 sequences in total; over 9.5% of them show up just once. The ten largest account for roughly 6% of the sample. Sequenced here: whole blood, sampled in connection with sensitization to the hapten diphenylcyclopropenone (DPC). These receptors all stem from a man between 25 and 39 years old with alopecia areata. Some clones in this sample may be carry-over from other donors' samples.

This chain joins TRBV7-2 and TRBJ1-2; D remains ambiguous. V shed 0 bases and J shed 4 bases, with 6 bases lying between them. The V gene's germline CDR1 is SGHTA and CDR2 FQGNSA. This CDR3 has 13 residues. The CDR3 region has the DNA TGTGCCAGCAGCTTAGCGGTAATCTATGGCTACACCTTC. Translation: CASSLAVIYGYTF.

This clonotype was picked up many times. The chain uses TRBV24-1 and TRBJ2-7, with 9 bases lining up with TRBD2. Germline values: CDR1 KGHDR, CDR2 SFDVKD. The CDR3 is 14 residues long. The V segment lost 5 bases and the J segment 3 bases; nucleotides outside the gene matches: 4. The CDR3 loop reads CATSGLAAHYEQYV. The CDR3 nucleotides read TGTGCCACCAGTGGACTAGCGGCCCACTACGAGCAGTACGTC.

The chain employs TRBV11-2 and TRBJ1-1; 7 bases are shared with TRBD1. The germline V gene encodes CDR1 SGHAT and CDR2 FQNNGV. This CDR3 contains 15 residues. V was pared by 1 base and J by 1 base, with 3 bases of the junction left unmatched. CDR3 amino acids: CASSLVTGKNTEAFF. The DNA for the CDR3 is TGTGCCAGCAGCTTAGTGACAGGGAAGAACACTGAAGCTTTCTTT.

This clonotype was counted at least ten times. The chain recombines TRBV7-6 with TRBJ2-1, with 9 bases aligning to TRBD1. Germline V gives CDR1 SGHVS, CDR2 FNYEAQ. This CDR3 contains 17 residues. J lost 4 bases, V lost 4 bases, and 11 bases had no gene match. In DNA form, the CDR3 reads TGTGCCAGCAGCTCTACGCCCCCGACAGGGGGGTACAATGAGCAGTTCTTC. As protein: CASSSTPPTGGYNEQFF.

The rearrangement links TRBV28 to TRBJ2-4; D is uncertain. Trimming took off 6 bases at V and 1 base at J, with 7 bases between the two ends. Germline-derived CDR1 and CDR2 are MDHEN and SYDVKM. The CDR3 extends over 13 amino acids. The CDR3 here is CASRAAAKNIQYF. In DNA, the CDR3 is TGTGCCAGCAGGGCAGCCGCCAAAAACATTCAGTACTTC.

The chain links TRBV9 to TRBJ2-7; D is tentatively TRBD1 or TRBD2 (5 bases each). The germline gives CDR1 SGDLS, CDR2 YYNGEE. Deletions cut 0 bases from V and 3 bases from J, with 19 bases between. This CDR3 has 17 amino acids. CDR3 sequence: CASSVGDRDPRLYEQYV. DNA of the CDR3: TGTGCCAGCAGCGTAGGCGACCGGGACCCGCGACTCTACGAGCAGTACGTC.

This clonotype was observed a few times. CDR3 sequence: CASSEANSNQPQHF. The CDR3 nucleotides are TGTGCCAGCAGTGAGGCCAATAGCAATCAGCCCCAGCATTTT. The V gene is TRBV6-1, the J gene TRBJ1-5; no clear D gene. Germline values: CDR1 MNHNS, CDR2 SASEGT. V lost 3 bases and J 0 bases, leaving 6 bases between the germline ends. The CDR3 covers 14 residues.

This clonotype came up many times. The chain links TRBV6-4 to TRBJ2-3; tentative D call: TRBD1 (6 bases). Trimming removed 6 bases from V and 4 bases from J, with 14 bases in between. Per germline, CDR1 MRHNA and CDR2 SNTAGT. The CDR3 runs to 14 residues. The CDR3 loop reads CASSALGAPDTQYF. Here the CDR3 DNA reads TGTGCCAGCAGCGCCCTGGGGGCCCCAGATACGCAGTATTTT.

This clonotype was counted ten times or more. Written as DNA, the CDR3 is TGCGCCAGCAGTGACCGCGGAAACACTGAAGCTTTCTTT. Its protein product is CASSDRGNTEAFF. The rearrangement links TRBV10-2 to TRBJ1-1; D gene ambiguous. The ends were cut back, 3 bases at V and 2 bases at J, with 7 bases in the middle. This CDR3 contains 13 residues. The V gene's germline CDR1 is WSHSY and CDR2 SAAADI.

This clonotype showed up many times. The rearrangement links TRBV27 to TRBJ1-2; D is possibly TRBD1 (6 bases). The CDR3 contains 19 residues. Germline CDR1 is MNHEY and CDR2 is SMNVEV (reference sequence). V was trimmed by 7 bases and J by 2 bases, leaving 29 bases between them. CDR3 nucleotides: TGTGCCAGCACCCGGAGGGTAACCGGGACATCGGGGGCAAACTATGGCTACACCTTC. Its protein is CASTRRVTGTSGANYGYTF.

This clonotype is labeled as medium-sized. The rearrangement joins TRBV2 to TRBJ1-1; D unclear. The CDR3 loop spans 14 amino acids. The V end was cut by 4 bases, the J end by 0 bases, with 9 bases between. From germline, CDR1 is SNHLY and CDR2 FYNNEI. The CDR3 is CASSVGGMNTEAFF. The CDR3 DNA is TGTGCCAGCAGTGTGGGCGGAATGAACACTGAAGCTTTCTTT.

This clonotype was seen only a few times. The chain is built from TRBV20-1 and TRBJ1-2, with 8 bases fitting TRBD1. V lost 0 bases to trimming and J lost 4 bases; unmatched junction nucleotides: 4. Germline V CDR1 and CDR2: DFQATT, SNEGSKA (reference sequence). This CDR3 spans 14 amino acids. CDR3 bases: TGCAGTGCTAGAGAAAGGACAGGGCGCTATGGCTACACCTTC. This sequence encodes CSARERTGRYGYTF.

The chain uses TRBV11-2 and TRBJ1-6; no definite D call. CDR1 SGHAT and CDR2 FQNNGV come from the germline V gene. V lost 1 base, J lost 7 bases, and 8 bases lay in between. The CDR3 is 14 residues long. CDR3: CASSLVPRNSPLHF. CDR3 in DNA: TGTGCCAGCAGCTTAGTCCCCCGAAATTCACCCCTCCACTTT.

This clonotype has only a few counts. One base away lies a much larger clone, so this may be a sequencing read error. V is TRBV10-2 and J is TRBJ1-6, with 8 bases that match TRBD1. CDR1 is WSHSY, CDR2 SAAADI, per germline. After removal of 4 bases from V and 9 bases from J, the junction contained 8 bases not matched to a gene. CDR3 length equals 15 residues. The CDR3 protein is CASSGGTGVSSPLHF. CDR3 DNA: TGCGCCAGCAGTGGCGGGACAGGAGTAAGTTCACCCCTCCACTTT.

This clonotype has ten or more counts. The chain employs TRBV6-1 and TRBJ1-3; 7 bases align to TRBD1. The junction had 5 bases not matched to a gene; V was cut back by 5 bases and J by 4 bases. Germline assignment: CDR1 MNHNS and CDR2 SASEGT. The CDR3 extends over 14 amino acids. The DNA for the CDR3 is TGTGCCAGCAGTAAAGGGGACAGAGGAAACACCATATATTTT. Its translation: CASSKGDRGNTIYF.

This clonotype has at least ten counts. This chain connects TRBV20-1 to TRBJ2-2, with 12 bases that match TRBD2. The CDR3 runs 15 residues. Germline V gene data show CDR1 as DFQATT and CDR2 as SNEGSKA (reference sequence). V dropped 5 bases and J dropped 6; count of bases not matched to a gene: 7. CDR3 nucleotide sequence: TGCAGTGCTCGACCCCCTAGCGGGAGGGCCGGGGAGCTGTTTTTT. It yields the protein CSARPPSGRAGELFF.

This clonotype turned up a few times. The V gene is TRBV20-1, the J gene TRBJ1-6, with D uncertain. Deletions cut 6 bases from V and 4 bases from J, with 22 bases between. CDR3 length: 17 amino acids. Per germline, CDR1 DFQATT and CDR2 SNEGSKA (reference sequence). CDR3 nucleotide sequence: TGCAGTGCCCCCCGGGATAACTCTATCCCTTATAATTCACCCCTCCACTTT. Encoded protein: CSAPRDNSIPYNSPLHF.

This clonotype was picked up many times. V and J are TRBV28 and TRBJ1-1, with 7 bases identical to TRBD1. Germline loops: CDR1 MDHEN, CDR2 SYDVKM. This CDR3 is 16 amino acids long. Trimming cost V 2 bases and J 1 base; bases outside gene matches: 7. The CDR3 spells CASSLIGGRGNTEAFF. CDR3 nucleotides: TGTGCCAGCAGTTTAATAGGGGGCAGGGGGAACACTGAAGCTTTCTTT.

The chain is built from TRBV7-8 and TRBJ2-1, with TRBD2 identical over 10 bases. This CDR3 contains 17 residues. The ends lost 5 bases at V and 9 bases at J; junction bases unmatched: 16. Per germline, CDR1 SGHVS and CDR2 FQNEAQ. The CDR3 region is CASSPPRRSGRAVEQFF. Here the CDR3 DNA reads TGTGCCAGCAGCCCCCCCCGGCGGAGCGGGAGGGCCGTTGAGCAGTTCTTC.

This clonotype was found a few times. The CDR3 DNA is TGTGCCAGCTCACCACCAGGGGCCTATGGCTACACCTTC. This sequence encodes CASSPPGAYGYTF. The gene calls are TRBV18 and TRBJ1-2; tentatively, D is TRBD1 (5 bases). This CDR3 region has 13 residues. From germline, CDR1 is KGHSH and CDR2 LQKENI. V shed 0 bases and J shed 4 bases, with 6 bases lying between them.

DNA for the CDR3: TGTGCCAGCAGGCACAGGGAGAACACCGGGGAGCTGTTTTTT. This encodes CASRHRENTGELFF. This chain uses TRBV6-4 with TRBJ2-2; weak D call: TRBD1 (6 bases). CDR3 length: 14 residues. Germline assignment: CDR1 MRHNA and CDR2 SNTAGT. V was clipped by 6 bases and J by 1 base, with 9 bases between them.

This clonotype was observed a handful of times. V and J are TRBV6-5 and TRBJ2-7; D possibly matches TRBD1 or TRBD2 (5 bases each). Germline V gene lookup returns CDR1 MNHEY and CDR2 SVGAGI. Trimming stripped 4 bases from V and 2 bases from J, with 9 bases between. This CDR3 has 13 residues. The CDR3 protein is CASSSGRPYEQYF. The CDR3 DNA sequence: TGTGCCAGCAGTTCGGGACGGCCCTACGAGCAGTACTTC.

The chain combines TRBV29-1 with TRBJ2-1, with 9 bases matching TRBD2. J was trimmed by 6 bases and V by 4 bases; bases with no gene match: 7. Germline assignment: CDR1 SQVTM and CDR2 ANQGSEA. The length of the CDR3 is 14 residues. The CDR3 protein is CSVVGLAGPNEQFF. DNA for the CDR3: TGCAGCGTTGTAGGGCTAGCGGGACCCAATGAGCAGTTCTTC.

This clonotype came up many times. The rearrangement uses TRBV2 and TRBJ2-2; TRBD1 agrees at 9 bases. Germline V gene data show CDR1 as SNHLY and CDR2 as FYNNEI. V trimming: 5 bases; J trimming: 4 bases; junction bases outside the gene matches: 5. The CDR3 runs to 15 residues. The CDR3 DNA reads as TGTGCCAGCAGTAAGGACAGGGGCGGCACCGGGGAGCTGTTTTTT. This sequence encodes CASSKDRGGTGELFF.

CDR3 DNA: TGTGCCAGCCTCCCGGGATGGCGAAGCAATCAGCCCCAGCATTTT. This gives the protein CASLPGWRSNQPQHF. This chain joins TRBV2 and TRBJ1-5; D gene ambiguous. V shed 8 bases and J shed 1 base, with 15 bases lying between them. Germline lookup yields CDR1 SNHLY and CDR2 FYNNEI. The CDR3 is 15 amino acids.

The chain is built from TRBV6-2 or TRBV6-3 and TRBJ2-7, with 8 bases fitting TRBD2. This CDR3 has 15 residues. Germline CDR1 MNHEY, CDR2 SVGEGT. V shed 5 bases, J shed 7 bases, and the junction held 13 bases outside the gene matches. CDR3 sequence: CASSTWGTRMREQYF. DNA of the CDR3: TGTGCCAGCAGTACATGGGGGACTAGAATGAGGGAGCAGTACTTC.

The rearrangement joins TRBV6-4 to TRBJ2-1, with D maybe TRBD1 (6 bases). V lost 2 bases, J lost 3 bases, and 11 bases lay in between. The CDR3 extends over 15 amino acids. Germline V CDR1 and CDR2: MRHNA, SNTAGT. The CDR3 coding sequence is TGTGCCAGCAGTGACAGGACAGAGGGCTACAATGAGCAGTTCTTC. It encodes CASSDRTEGYNEQFF.

A remark on this clonotype: It may be a read error: a sequence one base away is much more abundant. The V and J genes are TRBV20-1 and TRBJ2-5; D unresolved. CDR1 and CDR2 (germline): DFQATT, SNEGSKA (reference sequence). The CDR3 consists of 12 residues. The ends were cut back, 3 bases at V and 4 bases at J, with 9 bases in the middle. The CDR3 DNA reads TGCAGTGCTAGTGTGAGCCGAGAGACCCAGTACTTC. Its protein is CSASVSRETQYF.

The chain employs TRBV12-3 or TRBV12-4 and TRBJ2-2; a weak D match, TRBD2 (6 bases). This CDR3 contains 16 residues. The V gene lost 6 bases and the J gene lost 4 bases, with 18 bases spanning the gap. The CDR3 nucleotides are TGTGCCAGCAGCCTCCGTGGGGGGAGCTCCACCGGGGAGCTGTTTTTT. As protein: CASSLRGGSSTGELFF.